Listed below are T cell receptor beta chains from one sample, sequenced in a study of cytomegalovirus exposure and HLA in healthy donors. TCRdb's copy holds only in-frame clones and misses some; the assay was immunoSEQ multiplex PCR. The repertoire holds about 110,000 clones, with roughly three quarters as singletons. Source material: PBMCs. Receptor source: a man aged 40-49 years in good health and CMV-seronegative. CDR3s include the opening cysteine and the closing phenylalanine or tryptophan. Fields, in order: V gene, CDR3 protein.

V: TRBV18
CDR3: CASSPLDSGITEAFF

V: TRBV29-1
CDR3: CSVETSGSYEQYF

V: TRBV7-9
CDR3: CASSQQRSRDRGLGEQYF

V: TRBV4-3
CDR3: CASSQQGQSTNEKLFF

V: TRBV10-1
CDR3: CASSPDRAYGYTF

V: TRBV5-6
CDR3: CASTPPWDRGSYGYTF

V: TRBV6-4
CDR3: CASSVAGGSGANVLTF

V: TRBV9
CDR3: CASSPRQGGGSPLHF

V: TRBV4-2
CDR3: CASSHEGQGTYEQYF

V: TRBV27
CDR3: CASGLDRGLSYEQYF

V: TRBV28
CDR3: CASSPGQAGANVLTF

V: TRBV19
CDR3: CASSDRSSSRNTEAFF

V: TRBV6-5
CDR3: CASGQANTEAFF

V: TRBV19
CDR3: CASSIMTGTEAFF